Sequencing of this T cell receptor (beta chain) was carried out in a study of blood T cell repertoires in COVID-19. The CDR3 runs to 13 residues. V gave up 5 bases and J gave up 12 bases; unmatched junction bases: 12. TCRdb keeps only in-frame clones here, not all; method: immunoSEQ multiplex PCR. The repertoire consists of 200,000 to 250,000 clones, with 70% to 90% occurring once and the leading ten covering about 9%. Study members were between 18 and 89 years old and lived in 24 US regions. J is TRBJ1-1 and V is TRBV12-3 or TRBV12-4; 7 bases map to TRBD1. Source material: PBMCs or T cells enriched from blood (not recorded which). This TCR came from a man aged 40-49 years who had recovered from COVID-19. In DNA form, the CDR3 reads TGTGCCAGCAGTCCACCAAGCCAACAGGGGTCTTTCTTT. As protein: CASSPPSQQGSFF.